These 17 T cell receptor beta chains came from one sample sequenced in a study of blood T cells in healthy people across ages. Combining a sample-barcoded 5' primer with a J-beta primer mix, a second PCR ran for roughly 6 to 12 cycles. Each CDR3 protein gets one entry after TCRdb re-called the 5' RACE reads with MiXCR. The sample has 2 million or so distinct CDR3 sequences; 49% are singletons. Sequencing was carried out using blood. The source of these receptors is a middle-aged woman in good health.

The chain combines TRBV6-1 with TRBJ1-2; D perhaps matches TRBD1 (6 bases). The CDR3 sequence is 12 residues long. V shed 4 bases and J shed 13 bases, with 16 bases lying between them. Per germline, CDR1 MNHNS and CDR2 SASEGT. CDR3: CASSARGRTATF. The CDR3 bases are TGTGCCAGCAGTGCCCGGGGGCGAACTGCCACCTTC.

The gene calls are TRBV20-1 and TRBJ2-1; D is possibly TRBD2 (5 bases). This CDR3 comprises 14 residues. Germline V gene data show CDR1 as DFQATT and CDR2 as SNEGSKA (reference sequence). Deletions cut 1 base from V and 2 bases from J, with 9 bases between. The CDR3 loop reads CSARAPGTYNEQFF. The CDR3 coding sequence is TGCAGTGCTAGAGCACCCGGGACCTACAATGAGCAGTTCTTC.

This chain joins TRBV6-5 and TRBJ1-4; D is uncertain. Germline CDR1 MNHEY, CDR2 SVGAGI. The CDR3 spans 15 residues. V gave up 2 bases and J gave up 0 bases, with 7 bases separating them. The DNA of the CDR3 is TGTGCCAGCAGTTACCATCTCACAACTAATGAAAAACTGTTTTTT. Protein sequence: CASSYHLTTNEKLFF.

The chain carries TRBV2 and TRBJ2-1, with D perhaps TRBD2 (7 bases). Trimming took off 6 bases at V and 10 bases at J, with 16 bases between the two ends. Germline values: CDR1 SNHLY, CDR2 FYNNEI. The CDR3 runs to 13 residues. The CDR3 loop reads CASRDRGAHEQFF. The CDR3 coding sequence is TGTGCCAGCAGGGACCGGGGGGCCCACGAGCAGTTCTTC.

This clonotype has only one observation. The chain recombines TRBV18 with TRBJ2-5; tentatively, D is TRBD1 (6 bases). The J call could be wrong; TRBJ2-7 is a better fit for the DNA end. This CDR3 has 14 amino acids. Germline V gives CDR1 KGHSH, CDR2 LQKENI. The CDR3 loop is CASSPSLKGGEQYF. In nucleotides, the CDR3 is TGTGCCAGCTCACCAAGCCTCAAAGGGGGCGAGCAGTACTTC.

This clonotype was seen ten or more times. The rearrangement uses TRBV9 and TRBJ2-5; 12 nucleotides line up with TRBD1. J lost 5 bases, V lost 4 bases, and 6 bases had no gene match. The CDR3 has 15 residues. The germline gives CDR1 SGDLS, CDR2 YYNGEE. As DNA, the CDR3 is TGTGCCAGCAGCTTCGGGACAGGGGGCTCGGAGACCCAGTACTTC. Amino acids: CASSFGTGGSETQYF.

This clonotype appeared a few times. The chain couples TRBV6-2 or TRBV6-3 to TRBJ2-5, with TRBD2 matching 8 bases. Germline CDR1 is MNHEY and CDR2 is SVGEGT. The CDR3 loop spans 16 amino acids. J gave up 4 bases and V 4 bases, and 11 bases lay outside the gene matches. CDR3 coding DNA: TGTGCCAGCAGTTTTGACCGGGGGGGCCTCGGAGAGACCCAGTACTTC. Its translation is CASSFDRGGLGETQYF.

The rearrangement links TRBV7-9 to TRBJ2-5, with D hard to call. The CDR3 has 14 residues. CDR1 and CDR2 from the germline V gene are SEHNR and FQNEAQ (reference sequence). Trimming took off 7 bases at V and 0 bases at J, with 12 bases between the two ends. The CDR3 DNA sequence: TGTGCCAGCACCATCCCAGGTTACCAAGAGACCCAGTACTTC. It specifies CASTIPGYQETQYF.

On this clonotype itself: Relative to the germline gene, one junction end is altered; a read error may explain this. V gene TRBV7-2 combines with J gene TRBJ2-3; the D is unclear. The CDR3 totals 13 residues. Looked up from germline, CDR1 is SGHTA and CDR2 is FQGNSA. The CDR3 DNA is TGTGCCAGCAGCGTAGCAGGAGTGGATACGCAGTATTTT. It is translated as CASSVAGVDTQYF.

CDR3 bases: TGTGCCAGCAGTTACATTAACAGGGGAAACTTTAACTATGGCTACACCTTC. Protein sequence: CASSYINRGNFNYGYTF. The chain links TRBV6-5 to TRBJ1-2; TRBD1 matches at 7 bases. The CDR3 has 17 residues. V lost 2 bases and J lost 1; bases outside the gene matches: 10. The V gene's germline CDR1 is MNHEY and CDR2 SVGAGI.

The rearrangement joins TRBV3-1 to TRBJ2-5; no definite D call. The germline V gene encodes CDR1 LGHDT and CDR2 YNNKEL (reference sequence). The V and J ends lost 7 bases and 3 bases respectively, with 12 bases between them. This CDR3 has 13 residues. CDR3 sequence: CASTYASKETQYF. The CDR3 DNA reads TGTGCCAGCACCTACGCATCCAAAGAGACCCAGTACTTC.

The chain has TRBV29-1 and TRBJ1-2; the match to TRBD1 covers 10 bases. Germline V gene lookup returns CDR1 SQVTM and CDR2 ANQGSEA. This CDR3 contains 14 residues. The trim removed 4 bases at V and 4 bases at J, leaving 6 bases unmatched. CDR3 in DNA: TGCAGCGTTGGTGTAGGGGACAGGGGCTATGGCTACACCTTC. Protein: CSVGVGDRGYGYTF.

The chain uses TRBV5-1 and TRBJ1-1, with 7 bases matching TRBD1. CDR1 is SGHRS, CDR2 YFSETQ, per germline. CDR3 length equals 14 residues. V lost 3 bases and J lost 3; bases outside the gene matches: 5. The CDR3 nucleotides read TGCGCCAGCAGCTCAAGGGACAGAGACACTGAAGCTTTCTTT. As protein: CASSSRDRDTEAFF.

On this clonotype itself: The junction departs from germline at one end; a sequencing error may be responsible. The rearrangement links TRBV25-1 to TRBJ2-1; D may correspond to TRBD1 or TRBD2 (5 bases each). Germline V CDR1 and CDR2: MGHDK, SYGVNS. The CDR3 runs to 15 residues. The CDR3 spells CASSEGTATYNERFF. In nucleotides, the CDR3 is TGTGCCAGCAGTGAGGGGACCGCGACCTACAATGAGCGGTTCTTC.

This chain connects TRBV11-1 to TRBJ2-7; D is possibly TRBD1 (6 bases). CDR3 size: 15 residues. Germline V lookup: CDR1 SGHAT, CDR2 FQDESV (reference sequence). Deletions cut 2 bases from V and 6 bases from J, with 17 bases between. This CDR3 reads CASSLPGRGSGEQYF. The CDR3 bases are TGTGCCAGCAGCTTACCGGGCAGGGGCTCGGGCGAGCAGTACTTC.

The V call is TRBV6-2 or TRBV6-3, the J call TRBJ2-5; 13 bases align to TRBD2. The CDR3 is 16 residues long. The junction had 6 bases not matched to a gene; V was cut back by 5 bases and J by 3 bases. Germline CDR1 is MNHEY and CDR2 is SVGEGT. The CDR3 sequence: CASSDAGTSGEETQYF. The DNA for the CDR3 is TGTGCCAGCAGTGATGCCGGGACTAGCGGGGAAGAGACCCAGTACTTC.

J is TRBJ2-5 and V is TRBV12-3 or TRBV12-4, with 9 bases matching TRBD2. There are 15 residues in the CDR3. The ends lost 6 bases at V and 11 bases at J; junction bases unmatched: 16. CDR3 nucleotide sequence: TGTGCCAGCAGCCCCAGACTAGCGGTCCAATACGGGCAGTACTTC. It is translated as CASSPRLAVQYGQYF.